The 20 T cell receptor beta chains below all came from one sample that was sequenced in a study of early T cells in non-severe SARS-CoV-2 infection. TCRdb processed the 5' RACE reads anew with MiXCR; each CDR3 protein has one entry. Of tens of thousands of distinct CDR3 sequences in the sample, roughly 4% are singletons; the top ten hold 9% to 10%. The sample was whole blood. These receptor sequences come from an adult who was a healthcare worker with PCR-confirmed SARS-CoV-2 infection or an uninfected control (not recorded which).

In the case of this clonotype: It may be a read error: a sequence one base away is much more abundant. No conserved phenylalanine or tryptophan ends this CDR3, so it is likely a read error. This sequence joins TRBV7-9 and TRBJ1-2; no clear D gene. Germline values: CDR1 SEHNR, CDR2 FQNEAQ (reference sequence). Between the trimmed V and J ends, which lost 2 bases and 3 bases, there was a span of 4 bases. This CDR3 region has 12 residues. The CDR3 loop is CASSLPDYGYTY. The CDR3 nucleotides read TGTGCCAGCAGCTTACCGGACTATGGCTACACCTAC.

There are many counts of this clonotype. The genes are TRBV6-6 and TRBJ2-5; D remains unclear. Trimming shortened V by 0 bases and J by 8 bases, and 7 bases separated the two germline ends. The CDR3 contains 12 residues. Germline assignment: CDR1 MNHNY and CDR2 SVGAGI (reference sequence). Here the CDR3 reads CASSYSGDTQYF. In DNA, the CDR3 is TGTGCCAGCAGTTACTCTGGAGACACCCAGTACTTC.

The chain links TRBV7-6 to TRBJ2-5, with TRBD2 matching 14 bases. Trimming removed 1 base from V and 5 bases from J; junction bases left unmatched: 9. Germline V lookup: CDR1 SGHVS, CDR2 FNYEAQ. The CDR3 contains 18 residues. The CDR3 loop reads CASSLGLAGGRWLETQYF. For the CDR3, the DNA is TGTGCCAGCAGCTTAGGACTAGCGGGAGGGCGGTGGTTGGAGACCCAGTACTTC.

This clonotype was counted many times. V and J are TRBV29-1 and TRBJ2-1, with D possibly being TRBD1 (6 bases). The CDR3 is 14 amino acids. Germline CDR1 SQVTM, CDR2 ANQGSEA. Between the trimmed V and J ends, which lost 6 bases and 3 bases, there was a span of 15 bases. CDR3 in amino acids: CSVERGTSYNEQFF. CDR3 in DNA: TGCAGCGTGGAGAGGGGGACAAGCTACAATGAGCAGTTCTTC.

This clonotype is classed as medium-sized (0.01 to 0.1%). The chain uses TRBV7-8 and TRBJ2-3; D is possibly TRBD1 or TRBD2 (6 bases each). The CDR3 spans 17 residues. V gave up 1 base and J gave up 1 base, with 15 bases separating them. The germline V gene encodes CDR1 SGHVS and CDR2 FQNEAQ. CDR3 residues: CASSLEGGSGRTDTQYF. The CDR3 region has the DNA TGTGCCAGCAGCTTAGAAGGGGGTAGCGGTCGCACAGATACGCAGTATTTT.

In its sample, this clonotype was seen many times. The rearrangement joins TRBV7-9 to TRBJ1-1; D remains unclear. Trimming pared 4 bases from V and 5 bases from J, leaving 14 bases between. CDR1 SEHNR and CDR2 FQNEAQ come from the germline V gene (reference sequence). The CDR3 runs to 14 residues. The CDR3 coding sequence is TGTGCCAGCAGCTCTAAACCCGCCTGGACTGAAGCTTTCTTT. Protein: CASSSKPAWTEAFF.

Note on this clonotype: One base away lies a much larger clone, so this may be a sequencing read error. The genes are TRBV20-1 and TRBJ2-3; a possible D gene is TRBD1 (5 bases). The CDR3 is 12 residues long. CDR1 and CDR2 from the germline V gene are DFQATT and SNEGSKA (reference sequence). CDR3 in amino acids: CSVRGSTDTQCF. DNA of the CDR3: TGCAGTGTAAGGGGATCCACAGATACGCAGTGTTTT.

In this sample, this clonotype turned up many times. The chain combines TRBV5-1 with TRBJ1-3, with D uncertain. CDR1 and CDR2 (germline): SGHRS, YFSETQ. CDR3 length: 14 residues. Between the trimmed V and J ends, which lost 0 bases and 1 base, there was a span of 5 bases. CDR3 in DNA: TGCGCCAGCAGCTTGGGTGCTTCTGGAAACACCATATATTTT. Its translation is CASSLGASGNTIYF.

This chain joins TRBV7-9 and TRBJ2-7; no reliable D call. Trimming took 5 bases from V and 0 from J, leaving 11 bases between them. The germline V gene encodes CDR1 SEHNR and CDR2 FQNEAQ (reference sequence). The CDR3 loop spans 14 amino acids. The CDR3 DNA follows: TGTGCCAGCAGCCTAGACTGGAACTCCTACGAGCAGTACTTC. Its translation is CASSLDWNSYEQYF.

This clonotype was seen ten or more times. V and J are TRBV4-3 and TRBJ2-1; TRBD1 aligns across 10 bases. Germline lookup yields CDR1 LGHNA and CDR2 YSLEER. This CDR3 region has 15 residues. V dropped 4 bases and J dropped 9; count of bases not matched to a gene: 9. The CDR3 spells CASSLTDRGLSEQFF. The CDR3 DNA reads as TGCGCCAGCAGCCTCACTGACAGGGGGCTAAGTGAGCAGTTCTTC.

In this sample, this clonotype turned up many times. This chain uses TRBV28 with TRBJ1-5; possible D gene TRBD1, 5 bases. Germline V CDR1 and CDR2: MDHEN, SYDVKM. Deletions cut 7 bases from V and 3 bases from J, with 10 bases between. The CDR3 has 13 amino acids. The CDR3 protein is CASIGGNNQPQHF. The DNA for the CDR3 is TGTGCCAGCATTGGGGGGAACAATCAGCCCCAGCATTTT.

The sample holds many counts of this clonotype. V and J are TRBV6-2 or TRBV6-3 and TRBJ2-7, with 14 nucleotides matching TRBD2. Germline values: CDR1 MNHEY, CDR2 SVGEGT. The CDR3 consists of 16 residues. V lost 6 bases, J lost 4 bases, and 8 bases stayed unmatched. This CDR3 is CASRPGTSGRVYEQYV. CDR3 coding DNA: TGTGCCAGCAGGCCAGGGACTAGCGGGAGAGTTTACGAGCAGTACGTC.

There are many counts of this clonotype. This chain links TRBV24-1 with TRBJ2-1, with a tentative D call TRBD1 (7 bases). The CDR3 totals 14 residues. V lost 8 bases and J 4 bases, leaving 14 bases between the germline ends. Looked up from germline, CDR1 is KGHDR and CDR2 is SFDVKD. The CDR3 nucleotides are TGTGCCACCATAACTGCGGGACAGTACAATGAGCAGTTCTTC. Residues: CATITAGQYNEQFF.

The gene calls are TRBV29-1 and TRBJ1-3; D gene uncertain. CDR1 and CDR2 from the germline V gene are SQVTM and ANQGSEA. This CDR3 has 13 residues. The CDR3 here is CSTRTASGNTIYF. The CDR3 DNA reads TGCAGTACGAGGACGGCCTCTGGAAACACCATATATTTT.

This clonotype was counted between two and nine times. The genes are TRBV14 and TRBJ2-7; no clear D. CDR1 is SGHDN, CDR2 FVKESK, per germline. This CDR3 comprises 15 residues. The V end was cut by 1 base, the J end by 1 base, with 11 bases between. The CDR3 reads CASSQGAVRSYEQYF. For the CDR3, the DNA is TGTGCCAGCAGCCAAGGGGCGGTACGATCCTACGAGCAGTACTTC. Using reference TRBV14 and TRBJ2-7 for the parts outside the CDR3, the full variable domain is EAGVTQFPSHSVIEKGQTVTLRCDPISGHDNLYWYRRVMGKEIKFLLHFVKESKQDESGMPNNRFLAERTGGTYSTLKVQPAELEDSGVYFCASSQGAVRSYEQYFGPGTRLTVT.

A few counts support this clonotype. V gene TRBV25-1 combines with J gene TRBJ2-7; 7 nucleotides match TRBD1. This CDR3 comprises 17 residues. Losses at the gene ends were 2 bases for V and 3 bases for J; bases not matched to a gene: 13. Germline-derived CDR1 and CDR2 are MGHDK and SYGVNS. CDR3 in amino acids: CASSEDRTGAPSYEQYF. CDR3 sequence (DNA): TGTGCCAGCAGTGAAGATAGAACAGGGGCGCCAAGCTACGAGCAGTACTTC.

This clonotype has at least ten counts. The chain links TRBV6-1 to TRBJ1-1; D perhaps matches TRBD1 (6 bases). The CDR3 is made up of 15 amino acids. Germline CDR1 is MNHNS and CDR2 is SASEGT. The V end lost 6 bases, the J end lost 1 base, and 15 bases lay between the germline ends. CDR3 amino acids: CASRPPGGGNTEAFF. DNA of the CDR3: TGTGCCAGCAGGCCCCCCGGAGGGGGGAACACTGAAGCTTTCTTT.

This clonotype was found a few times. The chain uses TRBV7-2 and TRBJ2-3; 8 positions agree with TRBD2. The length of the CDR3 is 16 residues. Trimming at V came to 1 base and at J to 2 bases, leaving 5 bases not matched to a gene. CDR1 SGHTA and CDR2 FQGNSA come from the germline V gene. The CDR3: CASSLVTGGLTDTQYF. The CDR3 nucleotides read TGTGCCAGCAGCTTAGTCACGGGAGGGCTCACAGATACGCAGTATTTT.

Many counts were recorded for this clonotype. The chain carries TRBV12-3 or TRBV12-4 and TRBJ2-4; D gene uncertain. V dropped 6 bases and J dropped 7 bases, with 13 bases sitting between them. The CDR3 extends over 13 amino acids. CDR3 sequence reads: CASSWYEVNIQYF. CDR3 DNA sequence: TGTGCCAGCAGCTGGTACGAGGTGAACATTCAGTACTTC.

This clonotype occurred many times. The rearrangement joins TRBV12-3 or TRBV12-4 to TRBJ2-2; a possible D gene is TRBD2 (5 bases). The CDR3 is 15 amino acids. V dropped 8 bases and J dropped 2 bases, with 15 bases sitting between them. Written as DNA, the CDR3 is TGTGCCAGCGGGGAGCACGGAAGCAACACCGGGGAGCTGTTTTTT. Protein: CASGEHGSNTGELFF.